The 16 T cell receptor beta chains in this list originate from one sample, sequenced in a study of vaccination effects on CD4 cells after COVID-19 (dated by TCRdb to between 2021 and 2023). The ViraFEST assay stimulated PBMC with viral peptide pools and then used TCR sequencing to identify antigen-specific CD4+ T cell clonotypes by expansion. After 10 days of culture, CD4+ T cells were isolated with the EasySep CD4+ T cell isolation kit. PCR-confirmed SARS-CoV-2 infection had occurred in convalescent patients between March and December 2020, before the Alpha, Beta and Delta variants emerged in the United States. Their specific antigens are unknown. The library was obtained by the immunoSEQ multiplex PCR assay. TCRdb took over this immuneACCESS table, retaining in-frame rearrangements with V and J assigned. Such tables are incomplete; in checked studies, under half of the missing clones stem from an unresolved V gene, and the remainder is unexplained. The sample table holds tens of thousands of clones, of which more than 65% were seen once. The top ten clones comprise 5.5% of the sample.

The sequences come from CD4+ T cells from PBMCs cultured with HIV peptides, collected before COVID-19 vaccination. The cell subset or site label, read with the paper, signifies: HIV-1 Nef peptide pool negative control/reference culture. These receptors were obtained from a human donor who had a prior SARS-CoV-2 infection.

The rearrangement links TRBV6-5 to TRBJ2-7, with a tentative D call TRBD2 (6 bases). Germline CDR1 MNHEY, CDR2 SVGAGI. V was clipped by 7 bases and J by 1 base, with 17 bases between them. The CDR3 sequence is 15 residues long. The CDR3 nucleotides read TGTGCCAGCACGGGAACAACTGGGACTTCCTACGAGCAGTACTTC. Translation gives CASTGTTGTSYEQYF.

The rearrangement uses TRBV2 and TRBJ2-7, with 7 bases matching TRBD1. The germline CDR1 and CDR2 sequences are SNHLY and FYNNEI. The CDR3 totals 15 residues. Germline trimming cut 3 bases from V and 5 bases from J; bases unmatched to any gene: 10. The CDR3 DNA reads TGTGCCAGCAGTGATCCTGGACAGGCAGTCCACGAGCAGTACTTC. This encodes CASSDPGQAVHEQYF.

The chain carries TRBV27 and TRBJ2-7; D is ambiguous. Germline lookup yields CDR1 MNHEY and CDR2 SMNVEV (reference sequence). V shed 3 bases and J shed 8 bases, with 14 bases lying between them. The CDR3 has 13 amino acids. DNA of the CDR3: TGTGCCAGCAGTTTGTTGGATTCTACGAAGCAGTACTTC. It translates to CASSLLDSTKQYF.

This sequence joins TRBV2 and TRBJ1-2; D unresolved. Germline-derived CDR1 and CDR2 are SNHLY and FYNNEI. The CDR3 length is 16 residues. V lost 2 bases, J lost 4 bases, and 17 bases lay in between. The DNA of the CDR3 is TGTGCCAGCAGTGAATTATTTGGAAGGGTTCGCTATGGCTACACCTTC. It is translated as CASSELFGRVRYGYTF.

The rearrangement uses TRBV9 and TRBJ2-1; D not certain. The CDR3 is 11 amino acids. CDR1 is SGDLS, CDR2 YYNGEE, per germline. Trimming shortened V by 0 bases and J by 9 bases, and 4 bases separated the two germline ends. The CDR3 DNA reads as TGTGCCAGCAGCGTAGACGGTGAGCAGTTCTTC. As protein: CASSVDGEQFF.

The J gene is TRBJ2-7, the V gene TRBV5-4, with 8 bases matching TRBD2. Per germline, CDR1 SGHNT and CDR2 YYREEE (reference sequence). The CDR3 extends over 14 amino acids. J gave up 1 base and V 1 base, and 1 base lay outside the gene matches. The CDR3 reads CASSLTSGSYEQYF. The DNA for the CDR3 is TGTGCCAGCAGCTTGACTAGCGGTTCCTACGAGCAGTACTTC.

The chain is built from TRBV19 and TRBJ2-5, with D perhaps assigned TRBD1 or TRBD2 (5 bases each). In germline, CDR1 is LNHDA, CDR2 SQIVND (reference sequence). This CDR3 spans 13 amino acids. Trimming pared 3 bases from V and 4 bases from J, leaving 9 bases between. Here the CDR3 reads CASSIRGVETQYF. CDR3 bases: TGTGCCAGTAGTATTCGGGGCGTAGAGACCCAGTACTTC.

This chain joins TRBV11-3 and TRBJ2-7; tentatively, D is TRBD2 (5 bases). Trimming took off 8 bases at V and 2 bases at J, with 13 bases between the two ends. CDR1 SGHNT and CDR2 YENEEA come from the germline V gene. The CDR3 runs to 13 residues. The CDR3 DNA follows: TGTGCCAGCCTCCCCCCGGGGACCTACGAGCAGTACTTC. Protein sequence: CASLPPGTYEQYF. The complete variable domain, with remaining parts taken from reference TRBV11-3 and TRBJ2-7, reads EAGVVQSPRYKIIEKKQPVAFWCNPISGHNTLYWYLQNLGQGPELLIRYENEEAVDDSQLPKDRFSAERLKGVDSTLKIQPAELGDSAVYLCASLPPGTYEQYFGPGTRLTVT.

V usage is TRBV4-3 and J usage is TRBJ2-2, with D tentatively TRBD1 (5 bases). V shed 2 bases and J shed 0 bases, with 10 bases lying between them. The CDR3 loop spans 16 amino acids. Germline lookup yields CDR1 LGHNA and CDR2 YSLEER. DNA of the CDR3: TGCGCCAGCAGCCAACGACAGTGGGCGAACACCGGGGAGCTGTTTTTT. Its translation: CASSQRQWANTGELFF.

The rearrangement links TRBV3-1 (or the pseudogene TRBV3-2) to TRBJ2-1, with TRBD2 identical over 13 bases. Germline V gene data show CDR1 as LGHDT and CDR2 as YNNKEL (reference sequence). V lost 4 bases to trimming and J lost 8 bases; unmatched junction nucleotides: 20. The CDR3 length is 20 residues. CDR3 in DNA: TGTGCCAGCAGCCCGACCAACCCAAGACTAGCGGGAGGACGCCTCCATGAGCAGTTCTTC. Amino acid sequence: CASSPTNPRLAGGRLHEQFF.

The rearrangement links TRBV24-1 to TRBJ2-2; D perhaps matches TRBD2 (5 bases). V lost 0 bases, J lost 0 bases, and 7 bases lay in between. Germline CDR1 and CDR2: KGHDR and SFDVKD. The CDR3 is 16 amino acids. DNA for the CDR3: TGTGCCACCAGTGATTTGACGGGGTCGAACACCGGGGAGCTGTTTTTT. It translates to CATSDLTGSNTGELFF.

V and J are TRBV6-1 and TRBJ1-5; no clear D gene. Trimming cost V 2 bases and J 9 bases, with 20 bases left between them. In germline, CDR1 is MNHNS, CDR2 SASEGT. CDR3 length: 16 amino acids. The CDR3 nucleotides are TGTGCCAGCAGTGAACCCCTCCGGCACCCCGGGCGGCCCCAGCATTTT. The encoded protein is CASSEPLRHPGRPQHF.

The chain has TRBV19 and TRBJ2-1, with D perhaps matching TRBD2 (5 bases). Germline V lookup: CDR1 LNHDA, CDR2 SQIVND (reference sequence). CDR3 size: 14 residues. Deletions cut 4 bases from V and 2 bases from J, with 9 bases between. The CDR3 sequence: CASSRSGPYNEQFF. CDR3 in DNA: TGTGCCAGTAGTAGGAGCGGCCCCTACAATGAGCAGTTCTTC.

The V call is TRBV20-1, the J call TRBJ1-2; a possible D gene is TRBD1 (6 bases). CDR1 and CDR2 from the germline V gene are DFQATT and SNEGSKA (reference sequence). V lost 3 bases and J 2 bases, leaving 16 bases between the germline ends. The CDR3 is made up of 15 amino acids. This CDR3 reads CSASFRGDRNYGYTF. CDR3 bases: TGCAGTGCTAGTTTCAGGGGTGATAGGAACTATGGCTACACCTTC.

CDR3 sequence: CASSYSGQGDGEKLFF. CDR3 sequence (DNA): TGTGCCAGCAGTTACTCGGGTCAGGGGGATGGAGAAAAACTGTTTTTT. The V and J genes are TRBV6-6 and TRBJ1-4; 7 bases are shared with TRBD1. V shed 0 bases and J 8 bases; nucleotides not matched to a gene: 9. From germline, CDR1 is MNHNY and CDR2 SVGAGI (reference sequence). The CDR3 has 16 residues.

The genes are TRBV7-2 and TRBJ2-7; D gene uncertain. The germline V and J ends were trimmed by 1 base and 0 bases, with 7 bases remaining between them. Germline loops: CDR1 SGHTA, CDR2 FQGNSA. CDR3 size: 14 residues. CDR3 coding DNA: TGTGCCAGCAGCTTAGATAGGAGCTCCTACGAGCAGTACTTC. This sequence encodes CASSLDRSSYEQYF.